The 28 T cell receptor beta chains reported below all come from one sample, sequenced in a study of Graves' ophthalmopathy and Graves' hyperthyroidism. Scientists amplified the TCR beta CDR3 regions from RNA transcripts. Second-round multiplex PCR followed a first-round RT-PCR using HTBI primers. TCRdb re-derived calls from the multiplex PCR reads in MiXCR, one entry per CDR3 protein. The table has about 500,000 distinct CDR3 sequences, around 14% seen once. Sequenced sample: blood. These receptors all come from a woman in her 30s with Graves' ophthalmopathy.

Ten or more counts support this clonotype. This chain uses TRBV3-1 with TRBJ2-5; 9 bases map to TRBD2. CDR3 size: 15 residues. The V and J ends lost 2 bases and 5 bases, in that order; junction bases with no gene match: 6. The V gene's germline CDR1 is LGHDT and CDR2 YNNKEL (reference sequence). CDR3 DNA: TGTGCCAGCAGCCAAAATAGCGGGAGCGGGGAGACCCAGTACTTC. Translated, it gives CASSQNSGSGETQYF.

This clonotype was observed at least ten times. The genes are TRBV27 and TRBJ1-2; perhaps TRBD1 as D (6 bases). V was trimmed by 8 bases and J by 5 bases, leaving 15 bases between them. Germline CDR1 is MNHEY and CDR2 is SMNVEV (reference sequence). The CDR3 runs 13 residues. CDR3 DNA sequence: TGTGCCAGCGGGTTCGTCAGGGGATATGGCTACACCTTC. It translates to CASGFVRGYGYTF.

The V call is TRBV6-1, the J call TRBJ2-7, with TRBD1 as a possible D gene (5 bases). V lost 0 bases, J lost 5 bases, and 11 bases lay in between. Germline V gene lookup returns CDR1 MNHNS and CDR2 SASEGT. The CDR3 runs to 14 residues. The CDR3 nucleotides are TGTGCCAGCAGTGAAGCTACTTTAGGGGACGAGCAGTACTTC. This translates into CASSEATLGDEQYF.

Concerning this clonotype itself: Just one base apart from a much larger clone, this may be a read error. Here the CDR3 reads CASSYRTAGELCF. For the CDR3, the DNA is TGTGCCAGCAGTTACCGGACCGCCGGGGAGCTGTGTTTT. The rearrangement links TRBV6-5 to TRBJ2-2, with D tentatively TRBD2 (5 bases). Per the germline V gene, CDR1 is MNHEY and CDR2 is SVGAGI. The CDR3 extends over 13 amino acids.

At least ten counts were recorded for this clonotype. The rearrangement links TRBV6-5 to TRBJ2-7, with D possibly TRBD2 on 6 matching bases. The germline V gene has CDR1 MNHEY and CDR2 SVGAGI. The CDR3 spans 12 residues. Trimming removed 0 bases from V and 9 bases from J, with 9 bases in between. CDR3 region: CASSYSREVQYF. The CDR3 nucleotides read TGTGCCAGCAGTTACTCTAGGGAGGTGCAGTACTTC.

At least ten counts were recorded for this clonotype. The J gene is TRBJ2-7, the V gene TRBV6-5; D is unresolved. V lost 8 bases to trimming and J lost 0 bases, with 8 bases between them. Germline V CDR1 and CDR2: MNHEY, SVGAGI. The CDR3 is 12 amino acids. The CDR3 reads CASRRNSYEQYF. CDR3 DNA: TGTGCCAGCCGACGGAACTCCTACGAGCAGTACTTC.

CDR3 nucleotides: TGTGCCAGCAGCCAAGGACTCCTACCCGGCGAAGAGACCCAGTACTTC. Translation: CASSQGLLPGEETQYF. J is TRBJ2-5 and V is TRBV4-2, with D hard to call. The V gene's germline CDR1 is LGHNA and CDR2 YNFKEQ. The CDR3 spans 16 residues. Trimming cost V 1 base and J 3 bases, with 15 bases left between them.

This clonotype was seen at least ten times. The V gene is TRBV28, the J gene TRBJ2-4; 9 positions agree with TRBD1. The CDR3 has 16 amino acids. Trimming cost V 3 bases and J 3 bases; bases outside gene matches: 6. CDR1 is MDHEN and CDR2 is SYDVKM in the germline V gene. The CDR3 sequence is CASSFLDRGVKNIQYF. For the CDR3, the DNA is TGTGCCAGCAGTTTTCTGGACAGGGGTGTCAAAAACATTCAGTACTTC.

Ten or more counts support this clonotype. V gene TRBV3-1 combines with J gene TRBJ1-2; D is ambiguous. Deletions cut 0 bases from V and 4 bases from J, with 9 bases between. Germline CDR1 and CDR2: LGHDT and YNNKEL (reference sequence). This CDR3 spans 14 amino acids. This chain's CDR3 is CASSQDARTYGYTF. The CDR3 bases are TGTGCCAGCAGCCAAGATGCCCGGACCTATGGCTACACCTTC.

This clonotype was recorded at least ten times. In nucleotides, the CDR3 is TGTGCCAGCAGTGTAACGGGAAACACTGAAGCTTTCTTT. This sequence encodes CASSVTGNTEAFF. V usage is TRBV28 and J usage is TRBJ1-1; no clear D. CDR1 is MDHEN and CDR2 is SYDVKM in the germline V gene. V was shortened by 5 bases and J by 2 bases, with 9 bases between the two germline ends. The CDR3 has 13 amino acids.

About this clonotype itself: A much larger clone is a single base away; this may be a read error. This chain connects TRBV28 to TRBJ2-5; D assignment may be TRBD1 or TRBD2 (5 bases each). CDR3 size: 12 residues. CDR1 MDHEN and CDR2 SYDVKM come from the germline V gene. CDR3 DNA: TGTGCCGGCAGGACAATCGGAGGGACCCAGTACTTC. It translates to CAGRTIGGTQYF.

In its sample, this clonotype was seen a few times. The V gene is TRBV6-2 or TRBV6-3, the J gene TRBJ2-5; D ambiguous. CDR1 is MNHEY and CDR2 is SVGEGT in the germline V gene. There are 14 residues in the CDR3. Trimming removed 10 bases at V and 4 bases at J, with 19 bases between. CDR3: CATTQRRGGETQYF. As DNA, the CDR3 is TGTGCCACCACCCAACGTCGAGGCGGAGAGACCCAGTACTTC.

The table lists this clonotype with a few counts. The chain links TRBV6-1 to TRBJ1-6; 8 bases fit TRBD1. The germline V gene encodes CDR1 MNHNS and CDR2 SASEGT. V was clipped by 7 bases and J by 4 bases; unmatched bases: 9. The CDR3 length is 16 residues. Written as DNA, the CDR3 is TGTGCCAGCACTAAGGGAGACAGGGGATATAATTCACCCCTCCACTTT. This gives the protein CASTKGDRGYNSPLHF.

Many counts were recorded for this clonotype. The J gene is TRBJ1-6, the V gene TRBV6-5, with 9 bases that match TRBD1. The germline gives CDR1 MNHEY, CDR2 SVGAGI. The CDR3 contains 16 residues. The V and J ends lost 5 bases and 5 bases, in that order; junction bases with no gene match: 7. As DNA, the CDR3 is TGTGCCAGCAGTCTACAGGGGGCGAACAATAATTCACCCCTCCACTTT. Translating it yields CASSLQGANNNSPLHF.

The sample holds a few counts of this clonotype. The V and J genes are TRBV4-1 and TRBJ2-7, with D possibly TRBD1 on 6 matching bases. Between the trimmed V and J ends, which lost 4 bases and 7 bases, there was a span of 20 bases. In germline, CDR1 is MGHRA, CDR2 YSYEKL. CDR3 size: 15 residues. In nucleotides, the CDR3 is TGCGCCAGCAGCCCAAAGACAGGAGCTTACGAGGAGCAGTACTTC. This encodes CASSPKTGAYEEQYF.

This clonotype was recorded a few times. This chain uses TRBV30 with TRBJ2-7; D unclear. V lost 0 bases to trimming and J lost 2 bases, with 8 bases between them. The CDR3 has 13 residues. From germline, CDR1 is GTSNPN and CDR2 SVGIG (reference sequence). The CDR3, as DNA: TGTGCCTGGAGTGTAACTCCTGCCTACGAGCAGTACTTC. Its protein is CAWSVTPAYEQYF.

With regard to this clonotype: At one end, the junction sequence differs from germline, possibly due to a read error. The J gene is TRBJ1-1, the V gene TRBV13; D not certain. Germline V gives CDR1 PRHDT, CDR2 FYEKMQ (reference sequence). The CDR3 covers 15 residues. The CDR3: CASSLRALMNTDAFF. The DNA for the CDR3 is TGTGCCAGCAGCTTACGAGCTCTCATGAACACTGACGCTTTCTTT.

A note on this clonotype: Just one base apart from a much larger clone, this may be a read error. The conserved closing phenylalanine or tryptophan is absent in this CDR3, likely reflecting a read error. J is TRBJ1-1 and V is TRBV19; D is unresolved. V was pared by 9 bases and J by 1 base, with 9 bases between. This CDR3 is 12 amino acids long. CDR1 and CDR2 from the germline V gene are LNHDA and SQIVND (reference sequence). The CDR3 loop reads CASEHENTEAFY. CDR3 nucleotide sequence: TGTGCCAGCGAACATGAGAACACTGAAGCTTTCTAT.

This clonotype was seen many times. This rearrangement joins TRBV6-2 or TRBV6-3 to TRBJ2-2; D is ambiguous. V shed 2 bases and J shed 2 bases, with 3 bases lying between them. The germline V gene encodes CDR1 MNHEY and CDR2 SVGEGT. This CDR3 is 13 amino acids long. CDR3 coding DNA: TGTGCCAGCAGTTACCCTAACACCGGGGAGCTGTTTTTT. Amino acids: CASSYPNTGELFF.

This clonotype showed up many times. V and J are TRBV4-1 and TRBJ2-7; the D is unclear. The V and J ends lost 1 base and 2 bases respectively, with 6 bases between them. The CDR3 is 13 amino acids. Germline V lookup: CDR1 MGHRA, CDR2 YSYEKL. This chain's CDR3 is CASSQVGTYEQYF. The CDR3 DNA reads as TGCGCCAGCAGCCAAGTTGGCACCTACGAGCAGTACTTC.

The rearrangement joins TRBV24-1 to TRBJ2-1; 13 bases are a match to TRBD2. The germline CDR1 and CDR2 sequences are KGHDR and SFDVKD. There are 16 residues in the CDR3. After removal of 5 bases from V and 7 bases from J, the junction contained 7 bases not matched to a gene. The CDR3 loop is CATSAVLAGGVNEQFF. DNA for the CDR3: TGTGCCACCAGTGCCGTACTAGCGGGGGGGGTAAATGAGCAGTTCTTC.

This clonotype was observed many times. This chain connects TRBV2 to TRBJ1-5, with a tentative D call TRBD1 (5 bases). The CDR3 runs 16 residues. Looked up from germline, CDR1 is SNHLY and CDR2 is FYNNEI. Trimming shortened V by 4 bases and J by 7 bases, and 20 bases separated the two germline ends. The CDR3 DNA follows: TGTGCCAGCAGTGGAGCGGGGGAAGGGAGTGGCCAGCCCCAGCATTTT. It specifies CASSGAGEGSGQPQHF.

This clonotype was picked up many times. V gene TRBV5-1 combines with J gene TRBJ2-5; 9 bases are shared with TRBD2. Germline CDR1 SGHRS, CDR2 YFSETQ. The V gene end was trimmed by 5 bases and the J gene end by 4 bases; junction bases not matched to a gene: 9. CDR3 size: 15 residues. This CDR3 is CASRNAGGPGETQYF. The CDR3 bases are TGCGCCAGCAGAAATGCGGGAGGGCCGGGAGAGACCCAGTACTTC.

CDR3 loop: CASSQYRGTPEAFF. In DNA, the CDR3 is TGTGCCAGCAGCCAATACCGGGGGACACCTGAAGCTTTCTTT. The chain carries TRBV4-2 and TRBJ1-1; TRBD1 might be the D (6 bases). From germline, CDR1 is LGHNA and CDR2 YNFKEQ. This CDR3 has 14 residues. V was trimmed by 2 bases and J by 6 bases, leaving 13 bases between them.

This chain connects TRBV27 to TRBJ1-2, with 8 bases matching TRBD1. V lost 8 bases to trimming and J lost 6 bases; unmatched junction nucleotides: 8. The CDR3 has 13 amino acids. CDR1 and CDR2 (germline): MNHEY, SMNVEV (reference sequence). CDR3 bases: TGTGCCAGCGCCAAACAGGGGGGCGATGGCTACACCTTC. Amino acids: CASAKQGGDGYTF.

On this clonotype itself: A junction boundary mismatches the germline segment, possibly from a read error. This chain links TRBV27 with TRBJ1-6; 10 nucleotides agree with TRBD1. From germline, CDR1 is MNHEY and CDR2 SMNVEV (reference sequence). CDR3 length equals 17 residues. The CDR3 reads CASSSYLRQGARSTLHF. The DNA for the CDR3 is TGTGCCAGCAGTTCCTACCTTCGACAGGGGGCACGTTCAACCCTCCACTTT.

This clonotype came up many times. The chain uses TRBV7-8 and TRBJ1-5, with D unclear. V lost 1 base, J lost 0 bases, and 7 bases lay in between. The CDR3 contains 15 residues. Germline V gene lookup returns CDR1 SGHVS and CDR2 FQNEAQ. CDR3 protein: CASSLGRNSNQPQHF. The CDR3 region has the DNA TGTGCCAGCAGCTTAGGGAGGAATAGCAATCAGCCCCAGCATTTT.

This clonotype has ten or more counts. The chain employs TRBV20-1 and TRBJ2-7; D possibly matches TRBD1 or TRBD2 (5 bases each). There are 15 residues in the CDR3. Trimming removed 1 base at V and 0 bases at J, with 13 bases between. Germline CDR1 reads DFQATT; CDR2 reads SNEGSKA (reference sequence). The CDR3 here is CSARGQGAFSYEQYF. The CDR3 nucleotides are TGCAGTGCTAGAGGGCAGGGAGCTTTCTCCTACGAGCAGTACTTC.